The sequence of this T cell receptor (beta chain) was determined in a study of blood T cell repertoires in COVID-19. V was pared by 7 bases and J by 7 bases, with 17 bases between. CDR3 length: 14 residues. Germline V gene lookup returns CDR1 SNHLY and CDR2 FYNNEI. Some clones are missing from TCRdb's copy, which holds only in-frame ones; the method was immunoSEQ multiplex PCR. The table includes about 93,000 clones, roughly 90% detected once. This sequence originates from a human donor with active COVID-19. The donor label of this sample is uncertain. The specimen was peripheral blood. This chain links TRBV2 with TRBJ2-1; weak D call: TRBD1 (6 bases). The CDR3 is CASTRAERGNEQFF. The CDR3 nucleotides are TGTGCCAGCACCCGGGCAGAGAGGGGGAATGAGCAGTTCTTC. The full variable domain, with the rest looked up from reference TRBV2 and TRBJ2-1, is EPEVTQTPSHQVTQMGQEVILRCVPISNHLYFYWYRQILGQKVEFLVSFYNNEISEKSEIFDDQFSVERPDGSNFTLKIRSTKLEDSAMYFCASTRAERGNEQFFGPGTRLTVL.